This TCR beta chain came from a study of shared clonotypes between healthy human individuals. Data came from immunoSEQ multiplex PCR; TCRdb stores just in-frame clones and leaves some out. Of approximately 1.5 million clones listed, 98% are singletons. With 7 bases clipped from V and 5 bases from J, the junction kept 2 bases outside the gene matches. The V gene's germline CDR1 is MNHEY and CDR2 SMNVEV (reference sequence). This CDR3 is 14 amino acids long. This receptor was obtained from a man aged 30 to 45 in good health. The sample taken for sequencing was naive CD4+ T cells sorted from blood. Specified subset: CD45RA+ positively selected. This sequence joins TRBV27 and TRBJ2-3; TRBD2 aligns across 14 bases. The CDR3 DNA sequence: TGTGCCAGCACGGGACTAGCGGGAGAAGATACGCAGTATTTT. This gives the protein CASTGLAGEDTQYF.